This TCR beta chain was identified during a study of blood T cell repertoires in COVID-19. Libraries were prepared by immunoSEQ multiplex PCR; TCRdb keeps only in-frame clonotypes and omits some of them. The table records 200,000 to 250,000 clones, under 85% of them present only once. Sequencing was done on a sample of PBMCs or T cells enriched from blood (not recorded which). This clonotype originated in a man in his sixties who had recovered from COVID-19.

DNA of the CDR3: TGCGCCAGCAGCTTGGAACCGGGGGTGGAGACCCAGTACTTC. Its protein is CASSLEPGVETQYF. J is TRBJ2-5 and V is TRBV5-1; a weak D match, TRBD2 (6 bases). Trimming stripped 0 bases from V and 5 bases from J, with 11 bases between. CDR1 and CDR2 (germline): SGHRS, YFSETQ. The CDR3 length is 14 residues.